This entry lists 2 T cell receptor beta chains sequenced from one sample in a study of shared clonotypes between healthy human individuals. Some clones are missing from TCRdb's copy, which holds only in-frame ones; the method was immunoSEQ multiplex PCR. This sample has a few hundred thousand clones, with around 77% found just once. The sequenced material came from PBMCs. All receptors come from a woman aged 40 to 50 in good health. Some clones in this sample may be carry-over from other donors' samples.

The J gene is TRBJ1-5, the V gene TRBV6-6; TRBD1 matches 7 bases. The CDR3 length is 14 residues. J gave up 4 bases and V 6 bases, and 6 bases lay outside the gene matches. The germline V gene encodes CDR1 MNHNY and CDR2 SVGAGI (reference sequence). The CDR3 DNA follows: TGTGCCAGCAGAACTGGGACAGCTAATCAGCCCCAGCATTTT. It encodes CASRTGTANQPQHF.

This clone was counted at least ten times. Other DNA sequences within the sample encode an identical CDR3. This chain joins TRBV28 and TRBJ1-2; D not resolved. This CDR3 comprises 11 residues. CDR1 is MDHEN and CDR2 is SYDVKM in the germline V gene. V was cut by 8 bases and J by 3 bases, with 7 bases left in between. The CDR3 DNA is TGTGCCAGCGGAAACTACTATGGCTACACCTTC. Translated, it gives CASGNYYGYTF.